The source of this T cell receptor beta chain is a study of HIV-infected patients and healthy controls. Study information: Total CDR3 counts per chain did not differ significantly between patients and controls.

This clonotype was recorded a few times. Its antigen is still unknown. Roughly three months, about 14 weeks, into antiretroviral therapy, follow-up blood was collected. The repertoire came from unfractionated whole blood and reflected all unsorted peripheral T cells. cDNA was made from 500 ng RNA using alpha and beta constant primers. Separate chain-specific third strand synthesis with multiplexing indices produced the alpha and beta libraries. One entry per CDR3 protein, called by TCRdb with MiXCR from the 5' RACE reads. The repertoire holds some 8,900 distinct CDR3 sequences, about 8.4% seen once, with about 10% in the top ten. Germline CDR1 reads SQVTM; CDR2 reads ANQGSEA. This CDR3 is 12 amino acids long. With 7 bases clipped from V and 4 bases from J, the junction kept 4 bases outside the gene matches. Overall study findings and caveats: Significant mean usage differences between HIV-infected patients and controls involved eight alpha and eight beta V genes. Compared with untreated HIV+ repertoires, healthy controls showed roughly threefold more distinct CDR3s and higher Shannon diversity. About three months of therapy was arguably too brief to observe immune reconstitution in treated samples.

This sequence was found in an adult with HIV infection. This chain connects TRBV29-1 to TRBJ2-5; 9 positions agree with TRBD1. Sequenced material: blood, taken during antiretroviral therapy. DNA of the CDR3: TGCAGCGACCTGACAGGGGGAGAGACCCAGTACTTC. This translates into CSDLTGGETQYF.